Following are 11 T cell receptor beta chains from one sample sequenced in a study of spatial heterogeneity in lung cancer. One entry per CDR3 protein results from TCRdb running MiXCR on the 5' RACE reads. The sample includes under 25,000 distinct CDR3 sequences, about 7% seen only once; the top ten take 13% to 15%. Time point indicated: sample taken at primary tumor resection. The sample here was PBMCs, taken at surgery. These receptors came from a male donor with early-stage non-small cell lung cancer.

This rearrangement joins TRBV6-5 to TRBJ2-7; D unclear. The CDR3 is made up of 16 amino acids. V lost 2 bases and J lost 2, with 16 bases in between. Germline lookup yields CDR1 MNHEY and CDR2 SVGAGI. CDR3: CASSYKYGQPAYEQYF. CDR3 DNA sequence: TGTGCCAGCAGTTACAAGTACGGGCAGCCCGCCTACGAGCAGTACTTC.

V usage is TRBV27 and J usage is TRBJ1-1; D possibly corresponds to TRBD1 (5 bases). Germline-derived CDR1 and CDR2 are MNHEY and SMNVEV (reference sequence). The V end lost 3 bases, the J end lost 1 base, and 12 bases lay between the germline ends. This CDR3 contains 15 residues. CDR3 residues: CASSLSGRQNTEAFF. The CDR3 DNA sequence: TGTGCCAGCAGTTTGTCGGGACGGCAGAACACTGAAGCTTTCTTT.

The chain carries TRBV7-6 and TRBJ1-1, with D hard to call. Germline CDR1 is SGHVS and CDR2 is FNYEAQ. V lost 4 bases and J lost 8, with 14 bases in between. The CDR3 loop spans 13 amino acids. CDR3 sequence (DNA): TGTGCCAGCAGCTCAGTTGCGGGGAACGAAGCTTTCTTT. Translated, it gives CASSSVAGNEAFF.

The table lists this clonotype with many counts. This chain uses TRBV24-1 with TRBJ1-2; no reliable D call. CDR3 length equals 14 residues. CDR1 is KGHDR, CDR2 SFDVKD, per germline. The V and J ends lost 5 bases and 4 bases respectively, with 13 bases between them. The CDR3 spells CATSGSDVVYGYTF. The CDR3, as DNA: TGTGCCACCAGTGGCTCGGACGTTGTCTATGGCTACACCTTC.

This clonotype has at least ten counts. This chain connects TRBV29-1 to TRBJ2-5, with D possibly matching TRBD2 (6 bases). Trimming shortened V by 5 bases and J by 4 bases, and 8 bases separated the two germline ends. This CDR3 region has 11 residues. Germline V lookup: CDR1 SQVTM, CDR2 ANQGSEA. The CDR3 DNA is TGCAGCGTTCGGCGGGGAGAGACCCAGTACTTC. Its protein is CSVRRGETQYF.

This clonotype occurred many times. The chain joins TRBV6-6 to TRBJ2-2, with D maybe TRBD1 (6 bases). In germline, CDR1 is MNHNY, CDR2 SVGAGI (reference sequence). V was pared by 5 bases and J by 7 bases, with 14 bases between. The CDR3 is 14 residues long. CDR3 loop: CASSPTGTSGELFF. Written as DNA, the CDR3 is TGTGCCAGCAGTCCCACAGGGACGAGCGGGGAGCTGTTTTTT.

This clonotype occurred many times. J is TRBJ2-5 and V is TRBV6-6; 10 nucleotides match TRBD1. After removal of 7 bases from V and 5 bases from J, the junction contained 7 bases not matched to a gene. Germline lookup yields CDR1 MNHNY and CDR2 SVGAGI (reference sequence). This CDR3 spans 14 amino acids. CDR3 loop: CASTWDRGRETQYF. CDR3 nucleotide sequence: TGTGCCAGCACATGGGACAGGGGTAGGGAGACCCAGTACTTC.

In its sample, this clonotype was seen many times. The chain carries TRBV28 and TRBJ2-5; possible D gene TRBD1, 5 bases. The CDR3 loop spans 15 amino acids. V was shortened by 3 bases and J by 2 bases, with 13 bases between the two germline ends. The V gene's germline CDR1 is MDHEN and CDR2 SYDVKM. The CDR3 region is CASSFAGWGQETQYF. Here the CDR3 DNA reads TGTGCCAGCAGTTTCGCAGGGTGGGGTCAAGAGACCCAGTACTTC.

This clonotype was recorded many times. The chain couples TRBV20-1 to TRBJ2-7; 7 nucleotides line up with TRBD2. The CDR3 length is 14 residues. Germline values: CDR1 DFQATT, CDR2 SNEGSKA (reference sequence). Losses at the gene ends were 0 bases for V and 5 bases for J; bases not matched to a gene: 7. Written as DNA, the CDR3 is TGCAGTGCTAGAGATCTGGGGAGGGCTCACGAGCAGTACGTC. This gives the protein CSARDLGRAHEQYV.

This clonotype appeared a single time. The chain is built from TRBV7-6 and TRBJ2-2; no firm D call. Trimming shortened V by 5 bases and J by 7 bases, and 8 bases separated the two germline ends. The length of the CDR3 is 12 residues. The germline V gene encodes CDR1 SGHVS and CDR2 FNYEAQ. The CDR3, as DNA: TGTGCCAGCAGCCCCCACATCGGGGAGCTGTTTTTT. Its translation: CASSPHIGELFF.

By share, this clonotype counts as medium-sized. CDR3 nucleotide sequence: TGTGCCAGCAGCCCTCAGTTGGGGAACACTGAAGCTTTCTTT. This encodes CASSPQLGNTEAFF. The V and J genes are TRBV3-1 and TRBJ1-1; unclear D gene. V was clipped by 4 bases and J by 1 base, with 10 bases between them. Per germline, CDR1 LGHDT and CDR2 YNNKEL (reference sequence). The CDR3 spans 14 residues.